This T cell receptor (beta chain) came from a study of metastatic and nonmetastatic thyroid tumors. Study at large: Thyroid patients, malignant and benign, had repertoires compared across blood and tumor or nodule tissue.

None of the patients had undergone any treatment ahead of thyroid surgery. TCRdb re-called the PCR reads with MiXCR. The sample lists a few thousand clones; about 30% were seen once. V was pared by 1 base and J by 5 bases, with 6 bases between. The CDR3 extends over 12 amino acids. CDR1 and CDR2 (germline): MNHNS, SASEGT. The specimen was adjacent normal tissue. This TCR was sampled from a female donor with papillary thyroid cancer or a benign thyroid nodule (not recorded which). Some clones in this sample may be carry-over from other donors' samples. The chain recombines TRBV6-1 with TRBJ2-7; D is possibly TRBD1 (5 bases). The CDR3 DNA is TGTGCCAGCAGTGAAGGCAGGGACGAGCAGTACTTC. It yields the protein CASSEGRDEQYF.